These 32 T cell receptor beta chains came from one sample sequenced in a study of blood T cells in healthy people across ages. Alongside a J-beta primer mix, a sample-barcoded 5' primer served in a second PCR lasting about 7 to 12 cycles. One entry per CDR3 protein results from TCRdb running MiXCR on the 5' RACE reads. This sample carries under 1,000,000 distinct CDR3 sequences, roughly 35% of them seen once, and the ten largest clones take 10% to 15%. Sequenced material: blood. These receptors were obtained from a man between 18 and 29 years old in good health.

This clonotype turned up a few times. The rearrangement links TRBV4-3 to TRBJ1-2, with 10 positions matching TRBD1. The CDR3 extends over 16 amino acids. CDR1 is LGHNA and CDR2 is YSLEER in the germline V gene. V was clipped by 3 bases and J by 4 bases; unmatched bases: 8. The CDR3 DNA reads as TGCGCCAGCAGCCAGGAACCGGACAGGGGGGCCTATGGCTACACCTTC. Its protein is CASSQEPDRGAYGYTF.

This clonotype came up a few times. The V gene is TRBV4-3, the J gene TRBJ2-3; no clear D gene. V was trimmed by 1 base and J by 6 bases, leaving 11 bases between them. Germline V gives CDR1 LGHNA, CDR2 YSLEER. This CDR3 contains 14 residues. Written as DNA, the CDR3 is TGCGCCAGCAGCCAAGGCACTTGGCGGGATACGCAGTATTTT. It translates to CASSQGTWRDTQYF.

This rearrangement joins TRBV7-3 to TRBJ2-3; 10 bases are shared with TRBD2. The CDR3 is 16 amino acids. The V gene end was trimmed by 3 bases and the J gene end by 0 bases; junction bases not matched to a gene: 3. Germline loops: CDR1 SGHTA, CDR2 FQGTGA. CDR3 region: CASSFLAGASTDTQYF. CDR3 in DNA: TGTGCCAGCAGCTTTCTAGCGGGAGCTAGCACAGATACGCAGTATTTT.

V is TRBV6-5 and J is TRBJ1-2; D may be TRBD1 (5 bases). The germline V gene has CDR1 MNHEY and CDR2 SVGAGI. The CDR3 totals 14 residues. V was shortened by 5 bases and J by 8 bases, with 18 bases between the two germline ends. CDR3 sequence reads: CASSTGPPGSGYTF. The CDR3 DNA is TGTGCCAGCAGTACGGGACCTCCAGGGAGCGGCTACACCTTC.

The J gene is TRBJ2-1, the V gene TRBV6-5; TRBD1 agrees at 7 bases. This CDR3 is 13 amino acids long. Trimming removed 6 bases from V and 7 bases from J; junction bases left unmatched: 6. Per the germline V gene, CDR1 is MNHEY and CDR2 is SVGAGI. The DNA for the CDR3 is TGTGCCAGCAGCCGCTCAGGGGGAAATGAGCAGTTCTTC. It codes for CASSRSGGNEQFF.

The genes are TRBV4-3 and TRBJ2-2; D is uncertain. The CDR3 covers 18 residues. Germline V gene lookup returns CDR1 LGHNA and CDR2 YSLEER. V gave up 0 bases and J gave up 4 bases, with 18 bases separating them. The CDR3 sequence: CASSQDLFLTTLTGELFF. The CDR3 nucleotides read TGCGCCAGCAGCCAAGATCTTTTTTTGACGACTCTCACCGGGGAGCTGTTTTTT.

This clonotype came up many times. The gene calls are TRBV20-1 and TRBJ2-3, with a tentative D call TRBD1 (5 bases). V lost 3 bases and J 6 bases, leaving 16 bases between the germline ends. This CDR3 is built from 14 residues. CDR1 and CDR2 from the germline V gene are DFQATT and SNEGSKA (reference sequence). CDR3 in amino acids: CSASAQGPRDTQYF. The CDR3, as DNA: TGCAGTGCTAGCGCCCAGGGCCCCAGGGATACGCAGTATTTT.

This clonotype turned up a few times. This chain uses TRBV29-1 with TRBJ1-5; 9 nucleotides agree with TRBD1. The CDR3 is 14 residues long. V gave up 6 bases and J gave up 6 bases; unmatched junction bases: 9. Germline V gene data show CDR1 as SQVTM and CDR2 as ANQGSEA. In nucleotides, the CDR3 is TGCAGCGTCGCAACAGGGGGCGCAGGTCAGCCCCAGCATTTT. This gives the protein CSVATGGAGQPQHF. Filled out from reference TRBV29-1 and TRBJ1-5, the complete variable domain reads SAVISQKPSRDICQRGTSLTIQCQVDSQVTMMFWYRQQPGQSLTLIATANQGSEATYESGFVIDKFPISRPNLTFSTLTVSNMSPEDSSIYLCSVATGGAGQPQHFGDGTRLSIL.

This clonotype was detected only a few times. J is TRBJ1-1 and V is TRBV20-1; TRBD1 is a possible D gene (5 bases). CDR3 length: 14 residues. Trimming shortened V by 1 base and J by 5 bases, and 14 bases separated the two germline ends. Germline CDR1 is DFQATT and CDR2 is SNEGSKA (reference sequence). Here the CDR3 reads CSARVAGSRTEAFF. The CDR3 nucleotides read TGCAGTGCTAGAGTGGCAGGGTCGAGGACTGAAGCTTTCTTT.

The rearrangement uses TRBV6-6 and TRBJ2-1; the match to TRBD1 covers 12 bases. Germline CDR1 and CDR2: MNHNY and SVGAGI (reference sequence). CDR3 size: 17 residues. V shed 5 bases and J 7 bases; nucleotides not matched to a gene: 12. CDR3: CASSDTQGQGARNEQFF. CDR3 DNA sequence: TGTGCCAGCAGTGACACTCAGGGACAGGGGGCGCGAAATGAGCAGTTCTTC.

The gene calls are TRBV7-2 and TRBJ2-3; 8 bases agree with TRBD2. The CDR3 consists of 14 residues. Unmatched junction bases numbered 7, after V lost 5 bases and J lost 6 bases. Germline CDR1 is SGHTA and CDR2 is FQGNSA. The CDR3 sequence: CASSLSGNADTQYF. In DNA, the CDR3 is TGTGCCAGCAGCCTTAGCGGGAACGCGGATACGCAGTATTTT. The entire variable domain, with the rest obtained from reference TRBV7-2 and TRBJ2-3, is as follows: GAGVSQSPSNKVTEKGKDVELRCDPISGHTALYWYRQSLGQGLEFLIYFQGNSAPDKSGLPSDRFSAERTGGSVSTLTIQRTQQEDSAVYLCASSLSGNADTQYFGPGTRLTVL.

The chain recombines TRBV5-1 with TRBJ1-6, with TRBD1 matching over 9 bases. CDR1 is SGHRS and CDR2 is YFSETQ in the germline V gene. V lost 0 bases, J lost 6 bases, and 10 bases stayed unmatched. This CDR3 spans 18 amino acids. CDR3 nucleotides: TGCGCCAGCAGCTTGGTAGGACAGGGGTCCCGAGGTAATTCACCCCTCCACTTT. Translation: CASSLVGQGSRGNSPLHF.

There are a few counts of this clonotype. This rearrangement joins TRBV20-1 to TRBJ1-5, with TRBD1 matching over 9 bases. This CDR3 comprises 14 residues. V shed 6 bases, J shed 3 bases, and the junction held 6 bases outside the gene matches. In germline, CDR1 is DFQATT, CDR2 SNEGSKA (reference sequence). The CDR3 sequence is CSADTGGFNQPQHF. CDR3 nucleotide sequence: TGCAGTGCCGATACAGGGGGCTTCAATCAGCCCCAGCATTTT.

The J gene is TRBJ2-7, the V gene TRBV20-1; TRBD2 matches at 11 bases. Germline V gene lookup returns CDR1 DFQATT and CDR2 SNEGSKA (reference sequence). The CDR3 totals 13 residues. The V segment lost 3 bases and the J segment 4 bases; nucleotides outside the gene matches: 2. The CDR3 nucleotides read TGCAGTGCTAGGGGGACTAGCGGTTACGAGCAGTACTTC. Translated, it gives CSARGTSGYEQYF.

The rearrangement uses TRBV12-3 or TRBV12-4 and TRBJ2-1; a possible D gene is TRBD1 (6 bases). The J call may not be correct, given that the DNA end is closer to TRBJ2-7. There are 14 residues in the CDR3. The CDR3 DNA reads as TGTGCCAGCAGTTCAACGGACAGCTACAATGAGCAGTACTTC. It specifies CASSSTDSYNEQYF.

Remarks on this clonotype: Sequence at one end of the junction differs from germline and may be a read error. The chain joins TRBV29-1 to TRBJ1-1; D unresolved. CDR1 and CDR2 (germline): SQVTM, ANQGSEA. This CDR3 comprises 13 residues. Here the CDR3 reads CSGEGQLVTEAFF. CDR3 in DNA: TGCAGCGGTGAAGGCCAGCTAGTTACTGAAGCTTTCTTT.

There are a few counts of this clonotype. The rearrangement joins TRBV4-2 to TRBJ2-1; D is possibly TRBD2 (6 bases). V dropped 1 base and J dropped 7 bases, with 11 bases sitting between them. The length of the CDR3 is 14 residues. Germline V lookup: CDR1 LGHNA, CDR2 YNFKEQ. The CDR3 sequence is CASSQGGGRNEQFF. The CDR3 region has the DNA TGTGCCAGCAGCCAAGGTGGGGGGAGGAATGAGCAGTTCTTC.

This clonotype was detected only a few times. The chain is built from TRBV20-1 and TRBJ2-1; possibly TRBD2 for D (6 bases). Germline CDR1 DFQATT, CDR2 SNEGSKA (reference sequence). Trimming took 8 bases from V and 9 from J, leaving 23 bases between them. The CDR3 sequence is 14 residues long. The CDR3 protein is CSQNGVFGGGEQFF. CDR3 sequence (DNA): TGCAGTCAAAATGGGGTCTTTGGGGGAGGTGAGCAGTTCTTC.

This clonotype was seen a few times. The genes are TRBV20-1 and TRBJ2-1; 7 positions agree with TRBD2. The DNA end is more similar to TRBJ2-7, so the J call may be wrong. The CDR3 is 14 residues long. Germline V gene sequence: CDR1 DFQATT, CDR2 SNEGSKA (reference sequence). The chain's CDR3 is CSAAWASGGNEQYF. The CDR3 coding sequence is TGCAGTGCCGCATGGGCTAGCGGAGGAAATGAGCAGTACTTC.

Points on this clonotype: A much larger clonotype is one base distant, so this may be a read error. The V and J genes are TRBV6-6 and TRBJ2-1; D remains ambiguous. The germline V gene has CDR1 MNHNY and CDR2 SVGAGI (reference sequence). V lost 0 bases, J lost 10 bases, and 10 bases lay in between. The CDR3 loop spans 13 amino acids. CDR3 sequence (DNA): TGTGCCAGCAGTTACTCGGCAGCATACGAGCAGTTCTTC. It translates to CASSYSAAYEQFF.

This clonotype was detected only a few times. The chain has TRBV10-3 and TRBJ1-6; TRBD1 is a possible D gene (6 bases). The CDR3 has 15 amino acids. CDR1 and CDR2 from the germline V gene are ENHRY and SYGVKD. V was shortened by 8 bases and J by 8 bases, with 19 bases between the two germline ends. The CDR3 spells CAIGVAGEEHSPLHF. The CDR3 nucleotides read TGTGCCATCGGGGTGGCAGGGGAAGAACATTCACCCCTCCACTTT.

This clonotype was found a few times. This chain links TRBV6-1 with TRBJ1-6; possibly TRBD1 for D (6 bases). V lost 0 bases and J lost 11, with 17 bases in between. The CDR3 is made up of 16 amino acids. Germline V lookup: CDR1 MNHNS, CDR2 SASEGT. The CDR3 here is CASSEAGTPTGAPLHF. As DNA, the CDR3 is TGTGCCAGCAGTGAAGCGGGGACACCCACCGGAGCACCCCTCCACTTT.

Concerning this clonotype itself: A single base separates this from a much larger clone, so it may be a read error. The chain carries TRBV6-5 and TRBJ2-5; D might be TRBD1 or TRBD2, each matching 5 bases. The CDR3 runs 14 residues. Germline assignment: CDR1 MNHEY and CDR2 SVGAGI. This chain's CDR3 is CTSSYGTHEETQYF. The DNA of the CDR3 is TGTACCAGCAGTTACGGGACGCATGAAGAGACCCAGTACTTC.

This clonotype was detected ten times or more. The chain couples TRBV7-6 to TRBJ2-1; D not resolved. The length of the CDR3 is 13 residues. Germline V gives CDR1 SGHVS, CDR2 FNYEAQ. V was trimmed by 5 bases and J by 5 bases, leaving 10 bases between them. The CDR3 here is CASSKADHNEQFF. The CDR3 DNA reads TGTGCCAGCAGCAAGGCCGATCACAATGAGCAGTTCTTC.

The chain carries TRBV12-3 or TRBV12-4 and TRBJ1-5; weak D call: TRBD1 (6 bases). Trimming stripped 6 bases from V and 6 bases from J, with 12 bases between. The CDR3 consists of 13 residues. The CDR3 is CASREGGSQPQHF. The CDR3 nucleotides are TGTGCCAGCAGAGAGGGGGGCAGTCAGCCCCAGCATTTT.

This clonotype was observed a handful of times. The V call is TRBV9, the J call TRBJ2-7, with D possibly matching TRBD1 (5 bases). Germline CDR1 is SGDLS and CDR2 is YYNGEE. Trimming pared 0 bases from V and 3 bases from J, leaving 13 bases between. The CDR3 runs 15 residues. CDR3 region: CASSVASGIGYEQYF. The CDR3 coding sequence is TGTGCCAGCAGCGTAGCGTCAGGGATTGGCTACGAGCAGTACTTC.

This clonotype was seen repeatedly, ten times or more. This chain uses TRBV5-1 with TRBJ1-1; the D is unclear. The CDR3 loop spans 14 amino acids. Germline CDR1 is SGHRS and CDR2 is YFSETQ. Trimming removed 0 bases from V and 5 bases from J, with 11 bases in between. CDR3 residues: CASSLAAGGTEAFF. In nucleotides, the CDR3 is TGCGCCAGCAGCTTGGCTGCGGGAGGGACTGAAGCTTTCTTT.

The chain recombines TRBV5-6 with TRBJ2-2; a weak D match, TRBD1 (6 bases). Per the germline V gene, CDR1 is SGHDT and CDR2 is YYEEEE. The V and J ends lost 5 bases and 4 bases respectively, with 15 bases between them. This CDR3 contains 15 residues. The CDR3 region is CASSRSQGATGELFF. CDR3 DNA sequence: TGTGCCAGCAGTCGCTCACAGGGAGCCACCGGGGAGCTGTTTTTT.

This clonotype has more than one count but fewer than ten. V usage is TRBV12-5 and J usage is TRBJ2-7; D is perhaps TRBD2 (5 bases). The germline V gene has CDR1 LGHNT and CDR2 FRNRAP. This CDR3 spans 14 amino acids. V was shortened by 7 bases and J by 2 bases, with 15 bases between the two germline ends. The CDR3 sequence is CASANRGPPYEQYF. The CDR3, as DNA: TGTGCTAGTGCCAACCGCGGGCCACCCTACGAGCAGTACTTC.

This chain links TRBV5-1 with TRBJ1-1; 11 nucleotides agree with TRBD1. The trim removed 4 bases at V and 4 bases at J, leaving 9 bases unmatched. The CDR3 length is 16 residues. Per germline, CDR1 SGHRS and CDR2 YFSETQ. The CDR3 region is CASSLRTGTGGTEAFF. CDR3 DNA sequence: TGCGCCAGCAGCCTGCGCACCGGGACAGGGGGCACTGAAGCTTTCTTT.

The chain joins TRBV7-2 to TRBJ1-6; 7 positions match TRBD1. Germline V gene lookup returns CDR1 SGHTA and CDR2 FQGNSA. V gave up 1 base and J gave up 5 bases; unmatched junction bases: 8. The CDR3 is 17 amino acids. In DNA form, the CDR3 reads TGTGCCAGCAGCTTAGTCCACTCCGGGACAGATAATTCACCCCTCCACTTT. Its translation is CASSLVHSGTDNSPLHF.

At least ten counts were recorded for this clonotype. A read error may produce the germline difference seen at one junction end. This sequence joins TRBV5-1 and TRBJ2-6, with a possible D match to TRBD2 (6 bases). Germline CDR1 and CDR2: SGHRS and YFSETQ. This CDR3 has 15 residues. The CDR3 DNA reads TGTGCCAGCAGCTTGGCGGGGTCTGGGGCCAACGTCCTGACTTTC. Residues: CASSLAGSGANVLTF. The variable domain in full, completed from reference TRBV5-1 and TRBJ2-6, reads KAGVTQTPRYLIKTRGQQVTLSCSPISGHRSVSWYQQTPGQGLQFLFEYFSETQRNKGNFPGRFSGRQFSNSRSEMNVSTLELGDSALYLCASSLAGSGANVLTFGAGSRLTVL.